These 10 T cell receptor beta chains came from one sample sequenced in a study of blood T cell repertoires in COVID-19. Sequencing used immunoSEQ multiplex PCR; TCRdb keeps in-frame clones, though not all of them. Here the sample spans 60,000 to 100,000 clones, around 90% being singletons. Source material: peripheral blood. Source of these receptors: a man in his fifties with active COVID-19.

This clone was detected only a few times. The chain uses TRBV7-5 and TRBJ1-1. TRBV7-5 represents a pseudogene. This CDR3 contains 15 residues. The CDR3 coding sequence is TGTGCCAGAAGCTTATATGGGGGGAAGGACACTGAAGCTTTCTTT. It translates to CARSLYGGKDTEAFF.

The V and J genes are TRBV7-6 and TRBJ2-1; D not certain. CDR3 length equals 17 residues. Between the trimmed V and J ends, which lost 0 bases and 0 bases, there was a span of 12 bases. The germline gives CDR1 SGHVS, CDR2 FNYEAQ. CDR3 region: CASSLARRQDSYNEQFF. In nucleotides, the CDR3 is TGTGCCAGCAGCTTAGCTCGAAGGCAGGACTCCTACAATGAGCAGTTCTTC.

This clone has just one count. V is TRBV3-1 (or the pseudogene TRBV3-2) and J is TRBJ2-4; a weak D match, TRBD1 (5 bases). Trimming took off 2 bases at V and 3 bases at J, with 11 bases between the two ends. Germline V gene data show CDR1 as LGHDT and CDR2 as YNNKEL (reference sequence). The CDR3 totals 15 residues. CDR3 protein: CASSQSERGKNIQYF. The CDR3, as DNA: TGTGCCAGCAGCCAATCGGAAAGGGGCAAAAACATTCAGTACTTC.

The rearrangement joins TRBV12-3 or TRBV12-4 to TRBJ1-4; no clear D gene. Trimming pared 6 bases from V and 7 bases from J, leaving 12 bases between. CDR3 size: 13 residues. CDR3 amino acids: CASSWAAGEKLFF. The CDR3 DNA reads as TGTGCCAGCAGCTGGGCAGCGGGTGAAAAACTGTTTTTT.

V and J are TRBV4-1 and TRBJ2-1; the match to TRBD2 covers 12 bases. V lost 4 bases and J lost 6; bases outside the gene matches: 4. This CDR3 has 15 amino acids. Germline assignment: CDR1 MGHRA and CDR2 YSYEKL. The chain's CDR3 is CASSPGTSGRNEQFF. The CDR3 DNA reads TGCGCCAGCAGCCCCGGGACTAGCGGGCGCAATGAGCAGTTCTTC.

The V and J genes are TRBV27 and TRBJ2-5, with D possibly TRBD1 on 6 matching bases. V lost 3 bases, J lost 5 bases, and 10 bases lay in between. Germline lookup yields CDR1 MNHEY and CDR2 SMNVEV (reference sequence). The CDR3 extends over 13 amino acids. The CDR3 here is CASSLGALETQYF. The CDR3 nucleotides read TGTGCCAGCAGTTTGGGGGCTTTGGAGACCCAGTACTTC.

Of note for this clone: At one of its ends the junction is not consistent with the germline gene, which may arise from a read error. This chain joins TRBV12-3 or TRBV12-4 and TRBJ1-2; D call uncertain. The length of the CDR3 is 13 residues. DNA for the CDR3: TGTGTCAGCAGTTTTGAGGATAACTATGGCTACACCTTC. It codes for CVSSFEDNYGYTF.

This clone showed up just once. The rearrangement joins TRBV29-1 to TRBJ2-7; 9 nucleotides align to TRBD1. Germline CDR1 reads SQVTM; CDR2 reads ANQGSEA. The J segment lost 6 bases and the V segment lost 7 bases, leaving 7 bases of the junction unmatched. The CDR3 runs to 12 residues. CDR3 residues: CSARGQGLEQYF. CDR3 coding DNA: TGCAGCGCCCGGGGACAGGGCCTCGAGCAGTACTTC.

The chain is built from TRBV5-5 and TRBJ2-7; D unresolved. Looked up from germline, CDR1 is SGHKS and CDR2 is YYEKEE (reference sequence). CDR3 size: 14 residues. Trimming pared 0 bases from V and 6 bases from J, leaving 13 bases between. Written as DNA, the CDR3 is TGTGCCAGCAGCTTGGCTTGGCAGTCGGGCGAGCAGTACTTC. Residues: CASSLAWQSGEQYF.

This chain connects TRBV2 to TRBJ2-1; possibly TRBD2 for D (6 bases). V gave up 6 bases and J gave up 0 bases, with 9 bases separating them. CDR1 is SNHLY, CDR2 FYNNEI, per germline. The CDR3 runs 14 residues. The DNA for the CDR3 is TGTGCCAGCAGAAGGAGGGACTCCTACAATGAGCAGTTCTTC. Amino acid sequence: CASRRRDSYNEQFF.